These 9 T cell receptor beta chains share one sample of origin, sequenced in a study of technical replicates of blood from several donors. Only in-frame clones appear in the TCRdb table, and some are missing; sequencing was by immunoSEQ multiplex PCR. This table has around 74,000 clones, roughly 85% appearing once. The sample taken for sequencing was PBMCs. The receptor set was obtained from a human donor in good health. Some clones in this sample may be carry-over from other donors' samples.

The V call is TRBV7-9, the J call TRBJ2-3, with 9 bases lining up with TRBD2. CDR3 length equals 14 residues. Germline CDR1 reads SEHNR; CDR2 reads FQNEAQ (reference sequence). The ends lost 4 bases at V and 1 base at J; junction bases unmatched: 0. CDR3 in DNA: TGTGCCAGCAGCTCTAGCGGGGGCACAGATACGCAGTATTTT. Translation gives CASSSSGGTDTQYF.

V and J are TRBV4-2 and TRBJ2-7, with TRBD1 identical over 9 bases. The trim removed 1 base at V and 2 bases at J, leaving 3 bases unmatched. The CDR3 length is 15 residues. CDR1 is LGHNA, CDR2 YNFKEQ, per germline. The CDR3 sequence is CASSQVGTGPYEQYF. Written as DNA, the CDR3 is TGTGCCAGCAGCCAAGTGGGGACAGGGCCCTACGAGCAGTACTTC.

This sequence joins TRBV7-9 and TRBJ2-5, with 10 positions matching TRBD1. Germline V gives CDR1 SEHNR, CDR2 FQNEAQ (reference sequence). The CDR3 spans 15 residues. V trimming: 5 bases; J trimming: 5 bases; junction bases outside the gene matches: 8. The CDR3 DNA is TGTGCCAGCAGCGCCGGGACAGGGGTCAGGGAGACCCAGTACTTC. It codes for CASSAGTGVRETQYF.

The chain has TRBV10-3 and TRBJ2-1, with 9 bases fitting TRBD2. CDR1 is ENHRY, CDR2 SYGVKD, per germline. The CDR3 extends over 16 amino acids. V dropped 6 bases and J dropped 0; count of bases not matched to a gene: 6. CDR3 DNA sequence: TGTGCCATCAGGGCGGGGGGGAGAAGCTCCTACAATGAGCAGTTCTTC. Translated: CAIRAGGRSSYNEQFF.

This clone was picked up one time. The chain has TRBV5-1 and TRBJ2-3, with D maybe TRBD1 (6 bases). There are 15 residues in the CDR3. Germline values: CDR1 SGHRS, CDR2 YFSETQ. Trimming pared 0 bases from V and 2 bases from J, leaving 10 bases between. In nucleotides, the CDR3 is TGCGCCAGCAGCTTGGGAAGGGACAACACAGATACGCAGTATTTT. Translation: CASSLGRDNTDTQYF.

CDR3 sequence reads: CASSQVGVEQGLDNEQFF. DNA of the CDR3: TGCGCCAGCAGCCAAGTAGGGGTTGAACAGGGGCTGGACAATGAGCAGTTCTTC. The rearrangement joins TRBV4-3 to TRBJ2-1; 7 nucleotides line up with TRBD1. Germline CDR1 reads LGHNA; CDR2 reads YSLEER. CDR3 length equals 18 residues. After removal of 1 base from V and 5 bases from J, the junction contained 14 bases not matched to a gene.

The chain links TRBV5-1 to TRBJ2-1; 14 positions match TRBD2. Germline CDR1 reads SGHRS; CDR2 reads YFSETQ. The CDR3 has 15 residues. V lost 3 bases and J lost 7; bases outside the gene matches: 3. CDR3 loop: CASSSGTSGRNEQFF. Written as DNA, the CDR3 is TGCGCCAGCAGCTCGGGGACTAGCGGGAGAAATGAGCAGTTCTTC.

The chain joins TRBV4-1 to TRBJ2-3; no definite D call. CDR1 MGHRA and CDR2 YSYEKL come from the germline V gene. V dropped 4 bases and J dropped 0 bases, with 14 bases sitting between them. This CDR3 contains 16 residues. CDR3 bases: TGCGCCAGCAGCCTCGGAGCCCCCTGGAGCACAGATACGCAGTATTTT. Protein: CASSLGAPWSTDTQYF.

The chain employs TRBV5-6 and TRBJ1-4; D gene ambiguous. The CDR3 runs to 18 residues. V lost 3 bases to trimming and J lost 0 bases, with 18 bases between them. The germline V gene encodes CDR1 SGHDT and CDR2 YYEEEE. The CDR3 bases are TGTGCCAGCAGCTCTAAACGAGACATACTAGCAACTAATGAAAAACTGTTTTTT. Translating it yields CASSSKRDILATNEKLFF.